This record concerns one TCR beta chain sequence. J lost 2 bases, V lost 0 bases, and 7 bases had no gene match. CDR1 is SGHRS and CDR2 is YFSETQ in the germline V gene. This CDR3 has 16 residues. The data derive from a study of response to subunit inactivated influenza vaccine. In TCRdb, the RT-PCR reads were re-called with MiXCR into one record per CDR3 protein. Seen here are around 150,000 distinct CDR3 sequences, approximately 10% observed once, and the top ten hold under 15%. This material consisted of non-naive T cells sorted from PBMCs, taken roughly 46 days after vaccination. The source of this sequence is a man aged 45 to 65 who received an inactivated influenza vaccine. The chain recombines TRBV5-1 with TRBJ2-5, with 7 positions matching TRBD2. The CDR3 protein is CASSLGPSGKQETQYF. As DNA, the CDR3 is TGCGCCAGCAGCTTGGGGCCTAGCGGCAAACAAGAGACCCAGTACTTC.